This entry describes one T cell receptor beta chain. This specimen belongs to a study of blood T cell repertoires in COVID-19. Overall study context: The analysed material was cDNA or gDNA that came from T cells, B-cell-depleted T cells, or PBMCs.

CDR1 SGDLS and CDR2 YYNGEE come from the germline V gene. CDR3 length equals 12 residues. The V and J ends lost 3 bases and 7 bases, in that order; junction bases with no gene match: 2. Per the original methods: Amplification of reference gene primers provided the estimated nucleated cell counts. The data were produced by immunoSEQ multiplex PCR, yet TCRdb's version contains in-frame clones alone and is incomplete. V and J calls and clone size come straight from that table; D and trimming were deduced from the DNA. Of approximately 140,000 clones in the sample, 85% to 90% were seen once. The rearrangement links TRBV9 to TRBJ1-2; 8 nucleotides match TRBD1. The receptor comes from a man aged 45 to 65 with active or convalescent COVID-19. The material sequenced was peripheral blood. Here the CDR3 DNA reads TGTGCCAGCAGCGCAGGGGGCTCTGGCTACACCTTC. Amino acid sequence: CASSAGGSGYTF.